A single sample is the source of the 21 T cell receptor beta chains below, sequenced in a study of shared clonotypes between healthy human individuals. Libraries were prepared by immunoSEQ multiplex PCR; TCRdb keeps only in-frame clonotypes and omits some of them. There are about 1,500,000 clones in the sample; roughly 96% occur only once, and 1.2% lies in the top ten. The sequencing input was naive CD4+ T cells sorted from blood. Subset reported: CD45RA+ positively selected. These receptors all come from a man aged 30 to 45 in good health.

A remark on this clone: The sample contains more than one DNA sequence encoding this CDR3. The V gene is TRBV5-5, the J gene TRBJ2-3; D not resolved. The germline V gene encodes CDR1 SGHKS and CDR2 YYEKEE (reference sequence). V was pared by 0 bases and J by 2 bases, with 7 bases between. The CDR3 totals 14 residues. The CDR3 DNA is TGTGCCAGCAGCTTGGCCGTATACACAGATACGCAGTATTTT. Its translation: CASSLAVYTDTQYF. Full variable domain (outside the CDR3, taken from reference TRBV5-5 and TRBJ2-3): DAGVTQSPTHLIKTRGQQVTLRCSPISGHKSVSWYQQVLGQGPQFIFQYYEKEERGRGNFPDRFSARQFPNYSSELNVNALLLGDSALYLCASSLAVYTDTQYFGPGTRLTVL.

This chain links TRBV19 with TRBJ2-3; D unclear. Germline CDR1 is LNHDA and CDR2 is SQIVND (reference sequence). This CDR3 spans 13 amino acids. Trimming cost V 5 bases and J 3 bases, with 9 bases left between them. CDR3 nucleotide sequence: TGTGCCAGTAGTGTCTCTACTACAGATACGCAGTATTTT. Its translation: CASSVSTTDTQYF.

CDR3 nucleotide sequence: TGCGCCAGCAGCCAGGCACCGGGACAGGCCTACTACGAGCAGTACTTC. Its translation: CASSQAPGQAYYEQYF. V usage is TRBV4-3 and J usage is TRBJ2-7, with 8 bases matching TRBD1. With 3 bases clipped from V and 3 bases from J, the junction kept 10 bases outside the gene matches. The CDR3 runs 16 residues. The germline CDR1 and CDR2 sequences are LGHNA and YSLEER.

The chain links TRBV7-2 to TRBJ2-7, with 7 bases identical to TRBD1. Germline assignment: CDR1 SGHTA and CDR2 FQGNSA. The V gene end was trimmed by 2 bases and the J gene end by 2 bases; junction bases not matched to a gene: 6. CDR3 size: 15 residues. The CDR3 sequence: CASSLSTGATYEQYF. CDR3 bases: TGTGCCAGCAGCTTATCAACAGGGGCGACCTACGAGCAGTACTTC.

The genes are TRBV9 and TRBJ2-3, with D possibly being TRBD2 (6 bases). The germline CDR1 and CDR2 sequences are SGDLS and YYNGEE. V was trimmed by 0 bases and J by 2 bases, leaving 10 bases between them. This CDR3 has 15 residues. CDR3: CASSVGLVNTDTQYF. The CDR3 nucleotides read TGTGCCAGCAGCGTAGGACTAGTCAACACAGATACGCAGTATTTT.

The chain combines TRBV7-2 with TRBJ2-3; 13 positions agree with TRBD2. Germline V CDR1 and CDR2: SGHTA, FQGNSA. The CDR3 covers 17 residues. V trimming: 4 bases; J trimming: 3 bases; junction bases outside the gene matches: 7. For the CDR3, the DNA is TGTGCCAGCAGCTCTCTCCAGGGACTAGCGGGAACAGATACGCAGTATTTT. Protein product: CASSSLQGLAGTDTQYF.

A remark on this clone: At one boundary the junction diverges from the germline segment, which might be a read error. This chain joins TRBV6-7 and TRBJ2-5; possibly TRBD1 for D (5 bases). TRBV6-7 is an ORF; its function is uncertain. The CDR3 consists of 13 residues. The CDR3 region has the DNA TGTGCCAGCAGTTACTCGAAATCAGGGTCCGCGCACTTC. Its translation: CASSYSKSGSAHF.

This chain links TRBV10-2 with TRBJ2-5; tentative D call: TRBD1 (5 bases). Between the trimmed V and J ends, which lost 4 bases and 2 bases, there was a span of 5 bases. CDR3 size: 12 residues. CDR1 and CDR2 (germline): WSHSY, SAAADI. The DNA of the CDR3 is TGCGCCAGCAGTGGACAGCAAGAGACCCAGTACTTC. Encoded protein: CASSGQQETQYF.

This clone was found a few times. The chain recombines TRBV7-9 with TRBJ1-1, with unresolved D. The CDR3 runs 13 residues. The germline V gene has CDR1 SEHNR and CDR2 FQNEAQ (reference sequence). Trimming removed 5 bases at V and 2 bases at J, with 9 bases between. CDR3 sequence (DNA): TGTGCCAGCAGCACACAGAGTAACACTGAAGCTTTCTTT. Translated: CASSTQSNTEAFF.

The rearrangement links TRBV6-1 to TRBJ1-4, with D unresolved. Trimming shortened V by 0 bases and J by 0 bases, and 14 bases separated the two germline ends. The CDR3 is made up of 18 amino acids. Germline CDR1 is MNHNS and CDR2 is SASEGT. CDR3 nucleotide sequence: TGTGCCAGCAGTGAAGCGAAAAGGGTATCGGCAACTAATGAAAAACTGTTTTTT. Translation: CASSEAKRVSATNEKLFF.

This clone was seen just once. This chain uses TRBV2 with TRBJ2-7; no clear D gene. Germline V gene lookup returns CDR1 SNHLY and CDR2 FYNNEI. The CDR3 totals 14 residues. The ends were cut back, 0 bases at V and 7 bases at J, with 13 bases in the middle. The CDR3 coding sequence is TGTGCCAGCAGTGAAGCGCTTCGTCAGCAAGAGCAGTACTTC. Translation: CASSEALRQQEQYF.

The CDR3 sequence: CASSGTSGRPLYNEQFF. In nucleotides, the CDR3 is TGCGCCAGCAGTGGGACTAGCGGGAGGCCCCTTTACAATGAGCAGTTCTTC. This chain connects TRBV10-1 to TRBJ2-1; 14 bases line up with TRBD2. V dropped 4 bases and J dropped 4; count of bases not matched to a gene: 6. This CDR3 contains 17 residues. Germline CDR1 WNHNN, CDR2 SYGVQD (reference sequence).

This chain joins TRBV9 and TRBJ2-6; 7 positions agree with TRBD1. Germline trimming cut 2 bases from V and 0 bases from J; bases unmatched to any gene: 5. The germline gives CDR1 SGDLS, CDR2 YYNGEE. The CDR3 extends over 17 amino acids. This CDR3 reads CASSVPTGISGANVLTF. CDR3 DNA: TGTGCCAGCAGCGTCCCGACAGGGATCTCTGGGGCCAACGTCCTGACTTTC. Variable domain in full (rest from reference TRBV9 and TRBJ2-6): DSGVTQTPKHLITATGQRVTLRCSPRSGDLSVYWYQQSLDQGLQFLIQYYNGEERAKGNILERFSAQQFPDLHSELNLSSLELGDSALYFCASSVPTGISGANVLTFGAGSRLTVL.

This clone appeared a single time. The CDR3 protein is CASSVGKGTDQETQYF. CDR3 DNA sequence: TGTGCCAGCAGCGTAGGTAAAGGGACGGACCAAGAGACCCAGTACTTC. The J gene is TRBJ2-5, the V gene TRBV9; D assignment may be TRBD1 or TRBD2 (5 bases each). The germline V gene has CDR1 SGDLS and CDR2 YYNGEE. The V gene lost 0 bases and the J gene lost 0 bases, with 12 bases spanning the gap. This CDR3 is 16 amino acids long. The full variable domain, completed using reference TRBV9 and TRBJ2-5, is DSGVTQTPKHLITATGQRVTLRCSPRSGDLSVYWYQQSLDQGLQFLIQYYNGEERAKGNILERFSAQQFPDLHSELNLSSLELGDSALYFCASSVGKGTDQETQYFGPGTRLLVL.

V gene TRBV27 combines with J gene TRBJ2-7; 9 bases fit TRBD2. Germline V gene data show CDR1 as MNHEY and CDR2 as SMNVEV (reference sequence). CDR3 length: 15 residues. V shed 5 bases, J shed 0 bases, and the junction held 5 bases outside the gene matches. The CDR3 sequence is CASSRTSGLSYEQYF. Written as DNA, the CDR3 is TGTGCCAGCAGTCGAACTAGCGGGCTCTCCTACGAGCAGTACTTC.

This chain connects TRBV4-3 to TRBJ2-2; maybe TRBD1 (5 bases). Trimming removed 6 bases from V and 5 bases from J, with 13 bases in between. Germline CDR1 and CDR2: LGHNA and YSLEER. The CDR3 loop spans 14 amino acids. For the CDR3, the DNA is TGCGCCAGCAGGAACCTACAGGCTACCGGGGAGCTGTTTTTT. Encoded protein: CASRNLQATGELFF.

V is TRBV28 and J is TRBJ1-1, with D possibly matching TRBD1 (5 bases). This CDR3 is 14 amino acids long. V lost 6 bases, J lost 6 bases, and 17 bases lay in between. Germline-derived CDR1 and CDR2 are MDHEN and SYDVKM. The CDR3: CASSQGGRVPEAFF. CDR3 bases: TGTGCCAGCAGCCAGGGTGGGCGGGTTCCTGAAGCTTTCTTT.

This chain uses TRBV5-1 with TRBJ1-1; D uncertain. The germline V and J ends were trimmed by 4 bases and 0 bases, with 7 bases remaining between them. Germline-derived CDR1 and CDR2 are SGHRS and YFSETQ. CDR3 length: 13 residues. CDR3 amino acids: CASSTRMNTEAFF. CDR3 in DNA: TGCGCCAGCAGCACTCGGATGAACACTGAAGCTTTCTTT.

V usage is TRBV29-1 and J usage is TRBJ2-1, with D perhaps matching TRBD1 or TRBD2 (6 bases each). Germline CDR1 SQVTM, CDR2 ANQGSEA. The CDR3 is 14 residues long. V was trimmed by 5 bases and J by 0 bases, leaving 11 bases between them. Here the CDR3 DNA reads TGCAGCGTTAAGGGGGGAAGCTCCTACAATGAGCAGTTCTTC. This codes for CSVKGGSSYNEQFF.

The J gene is TRBJ2-7, the V gene TRBV6-6; TRBD2 matches at 7 bases. The CDR3 totals 16 residues. Germline V lookup: CDR1 MNHNY, CDR2 SVGAGI (reference sequence). With V trimmed by 2 bases and J by 8 bases, 15 bases remained unmatched. This chain's CDR3 is CASSYATGGSGRKQYF. For the CDR3, the DNA is TGTGCCAGCAGTTACGCTACCGGGGGTAGCGGGCGTAAGCAGTACTTC.

As concerns this clone: In the same sample, other DNA sequences code for this CDR3. This chain uses TRBV5-6 with TRBJ1-5, with TRBD1 identical over 7 bases. V dropped 0 bases and J dropped 7; count of bases not matched to a gene: 7. The length of the CDR3 is 15 residues. Germline assignment: CDR1 SGHDT and CDR2 YYEEEE. The DNA for the CDR3 is TGTGCCAGCAGCTTGGGGAGGGGGCGAGGGCAGCCCCAGCATTTT. It codes for CASSLGRGRGQPQHF.